A single sample gave rise to the 5 T cell receptor beta chains below, sequenced in a study of T cell changes during pregnancy in multiple sclerosis. Measured with immunoSEQ multiplex PCR; TCRdb has only the in-frame clones, and not every one. Altogether around 50,000 clones are present, around 92% being singletons, with the ten largest covering around 0.68%. Material: CD4+ T cells from peripheral blood mononuclear cells, obtained in the third trimester of pregnancy. These receptors originate from a female donor with multiple sclerosis, enrolled in a pregnancy study.

This rearrangement joins TRBV28 to TRBJ1-3; 7 bases are shared with TRBD1. Unmatched junction bases numbered 9, after V lost 1 base and J lost 0 bases. The CDR3 is 18 residues long. Germline V CDR1 and CDR2: MDHEN, SYDVKM. In nucleotides, the CDR3 is TGTGCCAGCAGTTTATCCAATACAGGGGCTGTCTCTGGAAACACCATATATTTT. Amino acids: CASSLSNTGAVSGNTIYF.

The chain links TRBV19 to TRBJ2-7; TRBD2 aligns across 12 bases. J gave up 6 bases and V 8 bases, and 2 bases lay outside the gene matches. The CDR3 contains 12 residues. Germline CDR1 and CDR2: LNHDA and SQIVND (reference sequence). The CDR3 is CASGLAGSEQYF. The CDR3 DNA reads TGTGCCAGTGGACTAGCGGGATCCGAGCAGTACTTC.

In DNA form, the CDR3 reads TGCGCCAGCAGCCAAGATGGACAGGTCCGGAGCTACACCTTC. Its protein product is CASSQDGQVRSYTF. The chain has TRBV4-3 and TRBJ1-2, with 7 bases identical to TRBD1. V shed 0 bases and J 9 bases; nucleotides not matched to a gene: 7. The CDR3 is made up of 14 amino acids. Germline V lookup: CDR1 LGHNA, CDR2 YSLEER.

The chain is built from TRBV27 and TRBJ1-4; D is unresolved. The CDR3 extends over 14 amino acids. Trimming removed 5 bases at V and 0 bases at J, with 7 bases between. Germline V gene data show CDR1 as MNHEY and CDR2 as SMNVEV (reference sequence). The CDR3 sequence: CASSPVATNEKLFF. CDR3 DNA sequence: TGTGCCAGCAGTCCCGTTGCAACTAATGAAAAACTGTTTTTT.

The rearrangement uses TRBV11-3 and TRBJ2-5; TRBD1 might be the D (6 bases). This CDR3 region has 14 residues. V shed 2 bases and J shed 3 bases, with 10 bases lying between them. The germline V gene has CDR1 SGHNT and CDR2 YENEEA. The CDR3 DNA reads as TGTGCCAGCAGCTTAAGGGGGACCGAAGAGACCCAGTACTTC. The encoded protein is CASSLRGTEETQYF.